This T cell receptor (beta chain) was recorded in a study of T cell changes during pregnancy in multiple sclerosis. V was pared by 0 bases and J by 1 base, with 11 bases between. Germline CDR1 and CDR2: SGHRS and YFSETQ. The CDR3 is 15 amino acids. TCRdb's copy holds only in-frame clones and misses some; the assay was immunoSEQ multiplex PCR. This table has 35,000 or so clones, about 92% appearing once. This rearrangement joins TRBV5-1 to TRBJ2-7; tentatively, D is TRBD1 (7 bases). Sequenced here: CD4+ T cells from peripheral blood mononuclear cells, sampled after pregnancy. This clonotype originated in a female donor with multiple sclerosis, enrolled in a pregnancy study. This chain's CDR3 is CASSLAQGGSYEQYF. CDR3 sequence (DNA): TGCGCCAGCAGCTTGGCGCAGGGGGGATCCTACGAGCAGTACTTC.